This is a list of T cell receptor beta chains from one sample in a study of blood T cell repertoires in COVID-19. Libraries were prepared by immunoSEQ multiplex PCR; TCRdb keeps only in-frame clonotypes and omits some of them. The repertoire includes roughly 75,000 clones, 80% of them detected once, and 9.5% to 15% sits in the top ten. Material: peripheral blood. The receptors were sampled from a man aged 45-65 years with COVID-19, enrolled during active disease. Both conserved end residues are part of each CDR3. Fields, in order: CDR3 DNA, CDR3 protein, V gene, J gene, clone size, D gene. A D gene is named only where the DNA matches it firmly. Clone size is given for some rows only: seen once, a few or many times, or a class if the clone is expanded.

CDR3nt: TGTGCCAGCTCATCACTTCGGGGTCCTCAAGAGACCCAGTACTTC
CDR3aa: CASSSLRGPQETQYF
v_gene: TRBV18
j_gene: TRBJ2-5
abundance: -
d_gene: -

CDR3nt: TGCGCCAGCAGCTTGGGACTAGCGGGGAACACCGGGGAGCTGTTTTTT
CDR3aa: CASSLGLAGNTGELFF
v_gene: TRBV5-1
j_gene: TRBJ2-2
abundance: few
d_gene: TRBD2

CDR3nt: TGTGCCAGCAGGTCTCCAGGCAGGTCCAATCAGCCCCAGCATTTT
CDR3aa: CASRSPGRSNQPQHF
v_gene: TRBV28
j_gene: TRBJ1-5
abundance: -
d_gene: -

CDR3nt: TGTGCCAGCAGCCAGGTTGGACTAGCGGGAGAGGTTGAGCAGTTCTTC
CDR3aa: CASSQVGLAGEVEQFF
v_gene: TRBV28
j_gene: TRBJ2-1
abundance: -
d_gene: TRBD2

CDR3nt: TGCAGCGTCGCGTTCGGGACGACAGGGGACTATGGCTACACCTTC
CDR3aa: CSVAFGTTGDYGYTF
v_gene: TRBV29-1
j_gene: TRBJ1-2
abundance: -
d_gene: TRBD1

CDR3nt: TGTGCCAGCAGCCAAAAGCTGGCGGAGCCCACAGATACGCAGTATTTT
CDR3aa: CASSQKLAEPTDTQYF
v_gene: TRBV3-1/TRBV3-2
j_gene: TRBJ2-3
abundance: once
d_gene: -

CDR3nt: TGTGCCGGTCAGGGGGGAGACTATGGCTACACCTTC
CDR3aa: CAGQGGDYGYTF
v_gene: TRBV28
j_gene: TRBJ1-2
abundance: few
d_gene: TRBD1

CDR3nt: TGTGCCAGCAGCCCGGGACACCTCTTAACCAACGAGCAGTACTTC
CDR3aa: CASSPGHLLTNEQYF
v_gene: TRBV9
j_gene: TRBJ2-7
abundance: -
d_gene: -

CDR3nt: TGTGCCAGCAGCGTAGGTTTGAGGGCCGATACGCAGTATTTT
CDR3aa: CASSVGLRADTQYF
v_gene: TRBV9
j_gene: TRBJ2-3
abundance: -
d_gene: -

CDR3nt: TGTGCCAGCAGCCATCTCCGGGAGCGGGACACCGGGGAGCTGTTTTTT
CDR3aa: CASSHLRERDTGELFF
v_gene: TRBV3-1/TRBV3-2
j_gene: TRBJ2-2
abundance: -
d_gene: -

CDR3nt: TGTGCCAGCAGCGAGCAGGGACTAGCGGGAATCAATGAGCAGTTCTTC
CDR3aa: CASSEQGLAGINEQFF
v_gene: TRBV9
j_gene: TRBJ2-1
abundance: few
d_gene: TRBD2

CDR3nt: TGTGCCAGCCAGAGACAGGCAGAACCCCCACAGCCCCAGCATTTT
CDR3aa: CASQRQAEPPQPQHF
v_gene: TRBV19
j_gene: TRBJ1-5
abundance: many
d_gene: -

CDR3nt: TGTGCCAGTAGACTCTTTTCAGGGGTCCCCGGGGAGCTGTTTTTT
CDR3aa: CASRLFSGVPGELFF
v_gene: TRBV19
j_gene: TRBJ2-2
abundance: once
d_gene: -

CDR3nt: TGTGCCAGCCAGGGCGGGGGGGCAGTGGATACGCAGTATTTT
CDR3aa: CASQGGGAVDTQYF
v_gene: TRBV28
j_gene: TRBJ2-3
abundance: once
d_gene: TRBD2

CDR3nt: TGTGCCAGCAGCTTGGCCCGAGGGCCAGGCAGCTACGAGCAGTACTTC
CDR3aa: CASSLARGPGSYEQYF
v_gene: TRBV5-5
j_gene: TRBJ2-7
abundance: -
d_gene: -

CDR3nt: TGTGCCAGCAGCTTAAGGGGTAGCGGGAGTATGGGGTACAATGAGCAGTTCTTC
CDR3aa: CASSLRGSGSMGYNEQFF
v_gene: TRBV7-3
j_gene: TRBJ2-1
abundance: -
d_gene: TRBD2

CDR3nt: TGTGCCAGCCGCCCAGGGGGAGGGGCCAACGTCCTGACTTTC
CDR3aa: CASRPGGGANVLTF
v_gene: TRBV6-5
j_gene: TRBJ2-6
abundance: -
d_gene: TRBD1

CDR3nt: TGTGCCAGCAGCTTAGTTCGCAGCTACGAGCAGTACTTC
CDR3aa: CASSLVRSYEQYF
v_gene: TRBV7-2
j_gene: TRBJ2-7
abundance: -
d_gene: -

CDR3nt: TGCGCCAGCAGCCATTCCGGCCGGGGGAATTACGAGCAGTACTTC
CDR3aa: CASSHSGRGNYEQYF
v_gene: TRBV4-1
j_gene: TRBJ2-7
abundance: few
d_gene: -

CDR3nt: TGTGCCAGCATACCTAGCGGGAGGTACGAGCAGTACTTC
CDR3aa: CASIPSGRYEQYF
v_gene: TRBV7-9
j_gene: TRBJ2-7
abundance: -
d_gene: TRBD2

CDR3nt: TGCGCCAGCCGACTAGGGAACTCCTACAATGAGCAGTTCTTC
CDR3aa: CASRLGNSYNEQFF
v_gene: TRBV5-1
j_gene: TRBJ2-1
abundance: -
d_gene: -

CDR3nt: TGTGCCAGCAGTCACCGTACAGGGGTCGCTTACGAGCAGTACTTC
CDR3aa: CASSHRTGVAYEQYF
v_gene: TRBV6-5
j_gene: TRBJ2-7
abundance: once
d_gene: TRBD1

CDR3nt: TGTGCCAGCAGTGGTGGACTAGCGGATGAGAGCTCCTACAATGAGCAGTTCTTC
CDR3aa: CASSGGLADESSYNEQFF
v_gene: TRBV25-1
j_gene: TRBJ2-1
abundance: -
d_gene: TRBD2

CDR3nt: TGTGCCAGCAGTTACAGGAAACAGGCCTACGAGCAGTACTTC
CDR3aa: CASSYRKQAYEQYF
v_gene: TRBV6-5
j_gene: TRBJ2-7
abundance: -
d_gene: -

CDR3nt: TGTGCCAGCAGTGATCTAGGGAACACTGAAGCTTTCTTT
CDR3aa: CASSDLGNTEAFF
v_gene: TRBV27
j_gene: TRBJ1-1
abundance: -
d_gene: -

CDR3nt: TGTGCCAGCACCCCGCGGAGCCTCCAGCCCCAGCATTTT
CDR3aa: CASTPRSLQPQHF
v_gene: TRBV6-5
j_gene: TRBJ1-5
abundance: -
d_gene: -

CDR3nt: TGTGCCAGCAGCTTAACCTCAGGATCTAATCAGCCCCAGCATTTT
CDR3aa: CASSLTSGSNQPQHF
v_gene: TRBV7-2
j_gene: TRBJ1-5
abundance: -
d_gene: -

CDR3nt: TGTGCCAGTACCCCGACAGCCCCCCCGAGGGGGGATACGCAGTATTTT
CDR3aa: CASTPTAPPRGDTQYF
v_gene: TRBV19
j_gene: TRBJ2-3
abundance: -
d_gene: -

CDR3nt: TGCGCCAGCAGCGTGGAGGAGGGATGGAACACTGAAGCTTTCTTT
CDR3aa: CASSVEEGWNTEAFF
v_gene: TRBV5-1
j_gene: TRBJ1-1
abundance: -
d_gene: -

CDR3nt: TGTGCCAGCAGTTCTGGCGGCTCCTACGAGCAGTACTTC
CDR3aa: CASSSGGSYEQYF
v_gene: TRBV25-1
j_gene: TRBJ2-7
abundance: few
d_gene: -

CDR3nt: TGTGCCACCAGTGGGGGCTCAACAGATACGCAGTATTTT
CDR3aa: CATSGGSTDTQYF
v_gene: TRBV24-1
j_gene: TRBJ2-3
abundance: -
d_gene: -

CDR3nt: TGTGCCAGCAGCTTGGCAGCGGGAGCAGACTACGAGCAGTACTTC
CDR3aa: CASSLAAGADYEQYF
v_gene: TRBV5-4
j_gene: TRBJ2-7
abundance: -
d_gene: TRBD2

CDR3nt: TGTGCCAGCAGTCCTCAGATTAACACCGGGGAGCTGTTTTTT
CDR3aa: CASSPQINTGELFF
v_gene: TRBV11-1
j_gene: TRBJ2-2
abundance: -
d_gene: -

CDR3nt: TGTGCCAGCAGCTTGTCCAACTACAATGAGCAGTTCTTC
CDR3aa: CASSLSNYNEQFF
v_gene: TRBV5-5
j_gene: TRBJ2-1
abundance: -
d_gene: -

CDR3nt: TGTGCTAGCAAGAAGGGTTTGACAGGGATGACAGATACGCAGTATTTT
CDR3aa: CASKKGLTGMTDTQYF
v_gene: TRBV7-7
j_gene: TRBJ2-3
abundance: once
d_gene: TRBD1

CDR3nt: TGTGCCTGTACCATCGGAGCGTTGAGTACTGAAGCTTTCTTT
CDR3aa: CACTIGALSTEAFF
v_gene: TRBV30
j_gene: TRBJ1-1
abundance: -
d_gene: -

CDR3nt: TGTGCCAGCTCACCCCCCGGACTAGCGGCGAACACCGGGGAGCTGTTTTTT
CDR3aa: CASSPPGLAANTGELFF
v_gene: TRBV18
j_gene: TRBJ2-2
abundance: -
d_gene: TRBD2

CDR3nt: TGTGCCAGCAGCTTAGACTCGTCGGGTCTCGTATCCGGGGAGCTGTTTTTT
CDR3aa: CASSLDSSGLVSGELFF
v_gene: TRBV7-9
j_gene: TRBJ2-2
abundance: -
d_gene: -

CDR3nt: TGTGCCAGCAGCGAAGACAGGGTCGGTAATGAAAAACTGTTTTTT
CDR3aa: CASSEDRVGNEKLFF
v_gene: TRBV27
j_gene: TRBJ1-4
abundance: -
d_gene: TRBD1

CDR3nt: TGTGCCTGGAGTGTGGCCAGCGCCATGAACACTGAAGCTTTCTTT
CDR3aa: CAWSVASAMNTEAFF
v_gene: TRBV30
j_gene: TRBJ1-1
abundance: -
d_gene: -

CDR3nt: TGTGCCAGCTCGCCCAGGGGAGAGGGCACTGAAGCTTTCTTT
CDR3aa: CASSPRGEGTEAFF
v_gene: TRBV18
j_gene: TRBJ1-1
abundance: -
d_gene: -

CDR3nt: TGTGCCAGCAGCCTCCAGGGGTCCACCGGGGAGCTGTTTTTT
CDR3aa: CASSLQGSTGELFF
v_gene: TRBV7-2
j_gene: TRBJ2-2
abundance: -
d_gene: -

CDR3nt: TGTGCCAGTTCCAGGACTAGCGCGGGAGGCACCGCTACGCAGTATTTT
CDR3aa: CASSRTSAGGTATQYF
v_gene: TRBV19
j_gene: TRBJ2-3
abundance: -
d_gene: TRBD2

CDR3nt: TGTGCCAGTACTACCCTGGCTAGCGGGAGGGCGGCGTCCTACGAGCAGTACTTC
CDR3aa: CASTTLASGRAASYEQYF
v_gene: TRBV6-4
j_gene: TRBJ2-7
abundance: -
d_gene: TRBD2

CDR3nt: TGTGCCAGCAGTTTAGAGATCACTAGCGGGAGGGCCAATGAGCAGTTCTTC
CDR3aa: CASSLEITSGRANEQFF
v_gene: TRBV27
j_gene: TRBJ2-1
abundance: -
d_gene: TRBD2

CDR3nt: TGTGCCAGCAGCTTGGGCGGGGACATTCAGTACTTC
CDR3aa: CASSLGGDIQYF
v_gene: TRBV7-2
j_gene: TRBJ2-4
abundance: -
d_gene: -

CDR3nt: TGCGCCAGCAGCCCCGCGGGGGACTATAATTCACCCCTCCACTTT
CDR3aa: CASSPAGDYNSPLHF
v_gene: TRBV5-1
j_gene: TRBJ1-6
abundance: -
d_gene: -

CDR3nt: TGTGCCAGCAGCCTCCCCGGAGGGATATGGAATGAGCAGTTCTTC
CDR3aa: CASSLPGGIWNEQFF
v_gene: TRBV5-6
j_gene: TRBJ2-1
abundance: many
d_gene: -

CDR3nt: TGTGCCTGGATAGCGGGAGTAACCGAGCAGTACTTC
CDR3aa: CAWIAGVTEQYF
v_gene: TRBV30
j_gene: TRBJ2-7
abundance: -
d_gene: TRBD2

CDR3nt: TGTGCCAGCAGTTCCCCCGGGACAGGGGGCAATTCACCCCTCCACTTT
CDR3aa: CASSSPGTGGNSPLHF
v_gene: TRBV6-2/TRBV6-3
j_gene: TRBJ1-6
abundance: -
d_gene: TRBD1

CDR3nt: TGTGCCAGCAGCTCGACGGGAGTTAACACCGGGGAGCTGTTTTTT
CDR3aa: CASSSTGVNTGELFF
v_gene: TRBV7-3
j_gene: TRBJ2-2
abundance: -
d_gene: -